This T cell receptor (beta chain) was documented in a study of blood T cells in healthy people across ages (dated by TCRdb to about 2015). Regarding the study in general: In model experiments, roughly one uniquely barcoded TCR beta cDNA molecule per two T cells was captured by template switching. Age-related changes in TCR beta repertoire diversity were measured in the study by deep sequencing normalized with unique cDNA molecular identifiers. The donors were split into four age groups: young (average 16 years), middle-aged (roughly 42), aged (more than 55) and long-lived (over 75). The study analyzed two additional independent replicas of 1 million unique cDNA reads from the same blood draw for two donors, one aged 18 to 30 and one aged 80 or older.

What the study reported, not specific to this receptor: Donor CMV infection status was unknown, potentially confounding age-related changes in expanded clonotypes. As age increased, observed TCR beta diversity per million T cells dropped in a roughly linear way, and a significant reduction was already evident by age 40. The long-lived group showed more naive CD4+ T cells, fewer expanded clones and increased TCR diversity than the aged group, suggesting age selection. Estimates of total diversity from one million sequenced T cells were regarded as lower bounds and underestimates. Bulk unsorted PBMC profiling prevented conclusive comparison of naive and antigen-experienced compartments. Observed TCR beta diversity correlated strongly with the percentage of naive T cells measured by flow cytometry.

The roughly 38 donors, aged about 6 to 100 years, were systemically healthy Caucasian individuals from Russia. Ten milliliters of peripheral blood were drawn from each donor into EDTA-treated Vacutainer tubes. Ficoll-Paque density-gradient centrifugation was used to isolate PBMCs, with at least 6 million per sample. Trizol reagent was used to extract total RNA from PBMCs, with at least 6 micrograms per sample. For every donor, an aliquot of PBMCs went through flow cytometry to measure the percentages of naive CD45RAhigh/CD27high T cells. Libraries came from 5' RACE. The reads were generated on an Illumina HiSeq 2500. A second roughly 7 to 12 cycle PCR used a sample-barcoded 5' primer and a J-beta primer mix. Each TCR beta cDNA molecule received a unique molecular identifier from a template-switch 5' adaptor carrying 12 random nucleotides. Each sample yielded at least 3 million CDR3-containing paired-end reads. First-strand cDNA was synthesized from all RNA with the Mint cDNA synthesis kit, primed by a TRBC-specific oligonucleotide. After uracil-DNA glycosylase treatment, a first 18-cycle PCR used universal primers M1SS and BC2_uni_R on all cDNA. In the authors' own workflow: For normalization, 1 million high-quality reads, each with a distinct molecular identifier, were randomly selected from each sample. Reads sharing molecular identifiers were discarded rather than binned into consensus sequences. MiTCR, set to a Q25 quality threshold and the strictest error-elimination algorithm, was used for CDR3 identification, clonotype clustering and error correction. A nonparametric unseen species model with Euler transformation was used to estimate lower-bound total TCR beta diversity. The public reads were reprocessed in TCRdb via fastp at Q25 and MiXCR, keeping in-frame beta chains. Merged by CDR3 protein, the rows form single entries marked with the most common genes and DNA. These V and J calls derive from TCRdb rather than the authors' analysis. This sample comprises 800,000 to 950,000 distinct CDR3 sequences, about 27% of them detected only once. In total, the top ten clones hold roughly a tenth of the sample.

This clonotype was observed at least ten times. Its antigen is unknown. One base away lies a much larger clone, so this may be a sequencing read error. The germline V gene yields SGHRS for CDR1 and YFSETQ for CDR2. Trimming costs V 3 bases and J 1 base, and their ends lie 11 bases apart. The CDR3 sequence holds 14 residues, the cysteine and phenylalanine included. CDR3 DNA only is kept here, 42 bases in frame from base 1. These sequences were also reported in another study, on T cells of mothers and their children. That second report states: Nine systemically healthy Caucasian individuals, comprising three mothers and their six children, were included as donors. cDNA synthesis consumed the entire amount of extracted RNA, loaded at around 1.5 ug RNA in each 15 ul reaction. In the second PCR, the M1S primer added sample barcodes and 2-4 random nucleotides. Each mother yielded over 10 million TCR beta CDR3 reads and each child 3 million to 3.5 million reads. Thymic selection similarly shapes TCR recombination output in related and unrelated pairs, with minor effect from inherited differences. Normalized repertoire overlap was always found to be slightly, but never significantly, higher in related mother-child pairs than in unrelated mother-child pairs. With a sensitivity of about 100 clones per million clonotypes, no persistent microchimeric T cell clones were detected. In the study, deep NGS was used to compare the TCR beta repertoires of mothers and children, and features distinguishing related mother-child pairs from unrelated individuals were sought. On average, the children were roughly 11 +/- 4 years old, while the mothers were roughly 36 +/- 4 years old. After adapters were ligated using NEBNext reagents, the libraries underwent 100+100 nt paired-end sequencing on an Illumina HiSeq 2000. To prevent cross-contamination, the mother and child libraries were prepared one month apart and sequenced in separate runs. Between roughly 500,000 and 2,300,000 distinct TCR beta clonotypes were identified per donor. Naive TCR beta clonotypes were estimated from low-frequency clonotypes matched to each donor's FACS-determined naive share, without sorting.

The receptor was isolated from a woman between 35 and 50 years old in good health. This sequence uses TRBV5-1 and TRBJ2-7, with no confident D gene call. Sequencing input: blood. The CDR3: CASSWAAHSYEQYF. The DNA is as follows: TGCGCCAGCAGCTGGGCCGCCCATTCCTACGAGCAGTACTTC.